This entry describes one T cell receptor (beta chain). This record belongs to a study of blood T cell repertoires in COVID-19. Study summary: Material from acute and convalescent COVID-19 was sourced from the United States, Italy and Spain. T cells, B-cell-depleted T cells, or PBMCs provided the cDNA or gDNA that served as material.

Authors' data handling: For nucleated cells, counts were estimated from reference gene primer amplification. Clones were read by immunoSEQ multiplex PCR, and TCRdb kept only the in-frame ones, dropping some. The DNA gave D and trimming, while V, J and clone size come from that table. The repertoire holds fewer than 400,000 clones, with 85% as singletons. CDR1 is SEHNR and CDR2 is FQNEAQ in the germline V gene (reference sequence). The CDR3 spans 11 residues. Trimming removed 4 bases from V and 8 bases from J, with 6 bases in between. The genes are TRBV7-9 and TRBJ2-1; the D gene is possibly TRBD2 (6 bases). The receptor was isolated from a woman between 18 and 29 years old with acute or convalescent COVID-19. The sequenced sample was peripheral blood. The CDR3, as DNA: TGTGCCAGCAGCTGGGGGGATGAGCAGTTCTTC. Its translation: CASSWGDEQFF.